These 3 T cell receptor beta chains originate from one sample sequenced in a study of cytomegalovirus exposure and HLA in healthy donors. Data came from immunoSEQ multiplex PCR; TCRdb stores just in-frame clones and leaves some out. The sample records some 73,000 clones, roughly 90% being singletons. Material for sequencing was PBMCs. The receptors were sampled from a woman aged 18-29 years in good health and CMV-seropositive.

The V gene is TRBV19, the J gene TRBJ1-5, with TRBD1 identical over 8 bases. The CDR3 totals 15 residues. Germline-derived CDR1 and CDR2 are LNHDA and SQIVND (reference sequence). V shed 2 bases, J shed 6 bases, and the junction held 6 bases outside the gene matches. The CDR3 DNA is TGTGCCAGTAGTATATCGACAGGGGTCCGTCAGCCCCAGCATTTT. Its protein is CASSISTGVRQPQHF.

V and J are TRBV4-1 and TRBJ1-5; D uncertain. The germline V gene has CDR1 MGHRA and CDR2 YSYEKL. This CDR3 has 14 residues. Trimming took off 4 bases at V and 4 bases at J, with 11 bases between the two ends. The CDR3 DNA reads as TGCGCCAGCAGCCCCTATAATGAGAATCAGCCCCAGCATTTT. This gives the protein CASSPYNENQPQHF.

V is TRBV15 and J is TRBJ2-4, with D unclear. Germline CDR1 LNHNV, CDR2 YYDKDF (reference sequence). The V and J ends lost 0 bases and 0 bases respectively, with 12 bases between them. The CDR3 spans 17 residues. The CDR3 coding sequence is TGTGCCACCAGCAGAGATGGCACAGCAGTAGCCAAAAACATTCAGTACTTC. Encoded protein: CATSRDGTAVAKNIQYF.